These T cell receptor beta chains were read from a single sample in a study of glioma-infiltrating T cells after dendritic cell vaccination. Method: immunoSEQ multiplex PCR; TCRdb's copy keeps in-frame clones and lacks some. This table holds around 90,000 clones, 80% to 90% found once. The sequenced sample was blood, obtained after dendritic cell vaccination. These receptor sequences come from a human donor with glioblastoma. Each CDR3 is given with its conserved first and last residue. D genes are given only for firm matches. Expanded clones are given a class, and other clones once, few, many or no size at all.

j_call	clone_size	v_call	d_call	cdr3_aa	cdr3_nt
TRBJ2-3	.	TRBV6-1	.	CASKDRTDTQYF	TGTGCCAGCAAAGACAGAACAGATACGCAGTATTTT
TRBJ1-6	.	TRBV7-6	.	CASSLSPGNSPLHF	TGTGCCAGCAGCTTATCGCCAGGGAATTCACCCCTCCACTTT
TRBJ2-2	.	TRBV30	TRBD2	CAWSSGTRGAGELFF	TGTGCCTGGAGCTCAGGGACTAGAGGTGCCGGGGAGCTGTTTTTT
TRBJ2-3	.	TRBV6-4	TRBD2	CASSMAGETTDTQYF	TGTGCCAGCAGTATGGCGGGGGAGACCACAGATACGCAGTATTTT
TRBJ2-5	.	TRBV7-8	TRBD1	CASSQGQGARETQYF	TGTGCCAGCAGCCAGGGACAGGGGGCGCGGGAGACCCAGTACTTC
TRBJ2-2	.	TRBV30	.	CAWSHLGARNTGELFF	TGTGCCTGGAGTCATCTAGGCGCCCGGAACACCGGGGAGCTGTTTTTT
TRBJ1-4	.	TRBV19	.	CASSRGRMLTNEKLFF	TGTGCCAGTAGTAGAGGAAGGATGCTGACTAATGAAAAACTGTTTTTT
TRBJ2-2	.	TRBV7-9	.	CASSRVPGELFF	TGTGCCAGCAGCCGGGTGCCCGGGGAGCTGTTTTTT
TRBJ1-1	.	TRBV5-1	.	CASSRDRDEAFF	TGCGCCAGCAGCCGCGACAGAGATGAAGCTTTCTTT
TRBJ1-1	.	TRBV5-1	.	CASSAQGINTEAFF	TGCGCCAGCAGCGCCCAGGGAATAAACACTGAAGCTTTCTTT
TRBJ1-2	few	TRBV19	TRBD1	CASRQQLTGPYGYTF	TGTGCCAGCCGACAACAACTGACAGGGCCCTATGGCTACACCTTC
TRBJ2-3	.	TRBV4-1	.	CASSLAFSSTDTQYF	TGCGCCAGCAGCCTGGCTTTTTCTAGCACAGATACGCAGTATTTT
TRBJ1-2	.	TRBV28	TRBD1	CASLGGGGYTF	TGTGCCAGCTTAGGGGGCGGTGGCTACACCTTC
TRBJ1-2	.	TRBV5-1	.	CASSIPMTGHGYTF	TGCGCCAGCAGCATACCTATGACAGGTCATGGCTACACCTTC
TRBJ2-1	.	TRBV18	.	CASSHDRSYNEQFF	TGTGCCAGCTCACATGATAGATCCTACAATGAGCAGTTCTTC
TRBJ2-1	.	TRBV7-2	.	CASSLVAGQTYNEQFF	TGTGCCAGCAGCTTAGTTGCGGGCCAAACCTACAATGAGCAGTTCTTC
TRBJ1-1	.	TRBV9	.	CASSPPVNTEAFF	TGTGCCAGCAGCCCCCCAGTGAACACTGAAGCTTTCTTT
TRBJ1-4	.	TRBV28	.	CASRPQGGPNEKLFF	TGTGCCAGCAGACCCCAGGGAGGTCCTAATGAAAAACTGTTTTTT
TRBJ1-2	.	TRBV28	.	CATRSGGNYGYTF	TGTGCCACGCGCAGTGGCGGCAACTATGGCTACACCTTC